This is a list of T cell receptor beta chains from one sample in a study of shared clonotypes between healthy human individuals. The method was immunoSEQ multiplex PCR; TCRdb's version includes in-frame clones alone and lacks a portion of them. The sample lists about 2.3 million clones, over 85% occurring once. Sequenced sample: naive CD4+ T cells from PBMCs. All receptors derive from a young man in good health. Some clones in this sample may be carry-over from other donors' samples. Each CDR3 is given with its conserved first and last residue. Fields, in order: V gene, J gene, clone size, D gene, CDR3 protein, CDR3 DNA. The D gene is left open where the match is weak. Rows may omit the clone size; those that give it use once, few, many or a size class.

v_call: TRBV28
j_call: TRBJ1-2
clone_size: NA
d_call: NA
cdr3_aa: CASSAGGFPNYGYTF
cdr3_nt: TGTGCCAGCAGTGCCGGGGGGTTCCCAAACTATGGCTACACCTTC

v_call: TRBV28
j_call: TRBJ1-3
clone_size: NA
d_call: TRBD1
cdr3_aa: CASFRDRGNTIYF
cdr3_nt: TGTGCCAGCTTCCGGGACAGGGGAAACACCATATATTTT

v_call: TRBV29-1
j_call: TRBJ2-7
clone_size: NA
d_call: NA
cdr3_aa: CSVGLDDEQYF
cdr3_nt: TGCAGCGTCGGACTCGACGACGAGCAGTACTTC

v_call: TRBV9
j_call: TRBJ2-1
clone_size: NA
d_call: NA
cdr3_aa: CASSVAKRQLSYNEQFF
cdr3_nt: TGTGCCAGCAGCGTAGCCAAACGGCAACTTTCCTACAATGAGCAGTTCTTC

v_call: TRBV19
j_call: TRBJ1-1
clone_size: NA
d_call: NA
cdr3_aa: CASSLRTAPMTEAFF
cdr3_nt: TGTGCCAGTAGTCTAAGGACAGCTCCTATGACTGAAGCTTTCTTT

v_call: TRBV6-6
j_call: TRBJ2-2
clone_size: NA
d_call: NA
cdr3_aa: CASSYGGTGTGELFF
cdr3_nt: TGTGCCAGCAGTTACGGAGGGACCGGCACCGGGGAGCTGTTTTTT

v_call: TRBV27
j_call: TRBJ1-1
clone_size: NA
d_call: NA
cdr3_aa: CASSSDPDSPFRGNTEAFF
cdr3_nt: TGTGCCAGCAGTTCCGATCCGGACTCGCCATTCCGGGGGAACACTGAAGCTTTCTTT

v_call: TRBV6-1
j_call: TRBJ2-7
clone_size: NA
d_call: TRBD1
cdr3_aa: CASSRSPGQTYEQYF
cdr3_nt: TGTGCCAGCAGTCGCTCCCCGGGACAGACCTACGAGCAGTACTTC

v_call: TRBV7-9
j_call: TRBJ1-3
clone_size: NA
d_call: NA
cdr3_aa: CASSYLRQGSGNTIYF
cdr3_nt: TGTGCCAGCAGCTACCTCAGGCAGGGCTCTGGAAACACCATATATTTT

v_call: TRBV19
j_call: TRBJ2-3
clone_size: NA
d_call: TRBD2
cdr3_aa: CASSIGTAGPSTDTQYF
cdr3_nt: TGTGCCAGTAGTATTGGCACAGCGGGACCCAGCACAGATACGCAGTATTTT

v_call: TRBV11-3
j_call: TRBJ2-5
clone_size: NA
d_call: NA
cdr3_aa: CASSPNIGGETQYF
cdr3_nt: TGTGCCAGCAGCCCAAATATAGGGGGGGAGACCCAGTACTTC

v_call: TRBV5-1
j_call: TRBJ2-7
clone_size: NA
d_call: NA
cdr3_aa: CASSLGRFSYEQYF
cdr3_nt: TGCGCCAGCAGCTTGGGGCGGTTCTCCTACGAGCAGTACTTC

v_call: TRBV4-3
j_call: TRBJ2-3
clone_size: NA
d_call: NA
cdr3_aa: CASSSSHPGATSTDTQYF
cdr3_nt: TGCGCCAGCAGCTCCTCCCATCCAGGGGCCACTAGCACAGATACGCAGTATTTT

v_call: TRBV30
j_call: TRBJ2-1
clone_size: NA
d_call: NA
cdr3_aa: CAWSAGIHNEQFF
cdr3_nt: TGTGCCTGGAGTGCGGGAATCCACAATGAGCAGTTCTTC

v_call: TRBV13
j_call: TRBJ2-7
clone_size: NA
d_call: NA
cdr3_aa: CASSPPRRELYEQYF
cdr3_nt: TGTGCCAGCAGCCCCCCGAGGAGGGAACTCTACGAGCAGTACTTC

v_call: TRBV19
j_call: TRBJ1-1
clone_size: NA
d_call: NA
cdr3_aa: CASSGAGSMNTEAFF
cdr3_nt: TGTGCCAGTAGCGGAGCGGGCAGCATGAACACTGAAGCTTTCTTT

v_call: TRBV28
j_call: TRBJ1-3
clone_size: NA
d_call: TRBD1
cdr3_aa: CASTPLGTEGNTIYF
cdr3_nt: TGTGCCAGCACCCCATTAGGGACAGAAGGAAACACCATATATTTT

v_call: TRBV5-1
j_call: TRBJ1-3
clone_size: NA
d_call: NA
cdr3_aa: CASSLDGRASSGNTIYF
cdr3_nt: TGCGCCAGCAGCCTTGACGGACGCGCTAGCTCTGGAAACACCATATATTTT

v_call: TRBV25-1
j_call: TRBJ1-4
clone_size: NA
d_call: NA
cdr3_aa: CATQEWATNEKLFF
cdr3_nt: TGTGCCACCCAAGAGTGGGCGACTAATGAAAAACTGTTTTTT

v_call: TRBV5-1
j_call: TRBJ1-1
clone_size: NA
d_call: TRBD1
cdr3_aa: CASSLSRGPGTEAFF
cdr3_nt: TGCGCCAGCAGCTTGTCCAGGGGGCCGGGCACTGAAGCTTTCTTT

v_call: TRBV7-9
j_call: TRBJ1-2
clone_size: NA
d_call: TRBD1
cdr3_aa: CASSNEMTGKDYGYTF
cdr3_nt: TGTGCCAGCAGCAACGAAATGACAGGGAAGGACTATGGCTACACCTTC

v_call: TRBV5-6
j_call: TRBJ2-7
clone_size: NA
d_call: NA
cdr3_aa: CANKDYSYEQYF
cdr3_nt: TGTGCCAACAAAGACTACTCCTACGAGCAGTACTTC

v_call: TRBV4-3
j_call: TRBJ2-1
clone_size: NA
d_call: NA
cdr3_aa: CASSPGRSYNEQFF
cdr3_nt: TGCGCCAGCAGCCCTGGACGATCCTACAATGAGCAGTTCTTC

v_call: TRBV7-2
j_call: TRBJ2-7
clone_size: once
d_call: TRBD2
cdr3_aa: CASGPGSGIALLEQYF
cdr3_nt: TGTGCCAGCGGACCCGGTAGCGGGATAGCTCTTTTGGAGCAGTACTTC

v_call: TRBV5-1
j_call: TRBJ2-6
clone_size: NA
d_call: NA
cdr3_aa: CASSYTGLHANVLTF
cdr3_nt: TGCGCCAGCAGCTATACAGGGCTCCACGCCAACGTCCTGACTTTC

v_call: TRBV11-2
j_call: TRBJ2-1
clone_size: NA
d_call: NA
cdr3_aa: CASSFSGGYNEQFF
cdr3_nt: TGTGCCAGCAGCTTCTCCGGGGGCTACAATGAGCAGTTCTTC

v_call: TRBV28
j_call: TRBJ1-1
clone_size: NA
d_call: NA
cdr3_aa: CASSRPQGAQNTEAFF
cdr3_nt: TGTGCCAGCAGTAGGCCTCAAGGGGCCCAGAACACTGAAGCTTTCTTT

v_call: TRBV10-1
j_call: TRBJ2-7
clone_size: NA
d_call: NA
cdr3_aa: CASSGGGRSYEQYF
cdr3_nt: TGCGCCAGCAGTGGAGGGGGTCGATCCTACGAGCAGTACTTC

v_call: TRBV2
j_call: TRBJ2-1
clone_size: NA
d_call: TRBD2
cdr3_aa: CASSAGLAGGPQFF
cdr3_nt: TGTGCCAGCAGCGCGGGACTAGCGGGAGGGCCCCAGTTCTTC

v_call: TRBV10-2
j_call: TRBJ2-5
clone_size: NA
d_call: TRBD2
cdr3_aa: CASSSGSGQETQYF
cdr3_nt: TGCGCCAGCAGTAGCGGGAGCGGCCAAGAGACCCAGTACTTC

v_call: TRBV4-3
j_call: TRBJ2-3
clone_size: NA
d_call: TRBD2
cdr3_aa: CASSQAGLQTDTQYF
cdr3_nt: TGCGCCAGCAGCCAGGCGGGACTACAAACAGATACGCAGTATTTT

v_call: TRBV11-2
j_call: TRBJ2-6
clone_size: NA
d_call: NA
cdr3_aa: CASSLEGSGANVLTF
cdr3_nt: TGTGCCAGCAGCTTAGAGGGGTCTGGGGCCAACGTCCTGACTTTC

v_call: TRBV5-4
j_call: TRBJ2-7
clone_size: NA
d_call: TRBD1
cdr3_aa: CASSSGQRNEQYF
cdr3_nt: TGTGCCAGCAGCTCGGGACAGAGGAACGAGCAGTACTTC

v_call: TRBV5-1
j_call: TRBJ2-1
clone_size: NA
d_call: NA
cdr3_aa: CASSLSGSSYNEQFF
cdr3_nt: TGCGCCAGCAGCTTGTCGGGTAGCTCCTACAATGAGCAGTTCTTC

v_call: TRBV7-3
j_call: TRBJ1-6
clone_size: NA
d_call: TRBD1
cdr3_aa: CASSWGQRSNSPLHF
cdr3_nt: TGTGCCAGCAGCTGGGGACAGAGAAGTAATTCACCCCTCCACTTT

v_call: TRBV18
j_call: TRBJ1-3
clone_size: NA
d_call: NA
cdr3_aa: CASSPAGGGNTIYF
cdr3_nt: TGTGCCAGCTCACCTGCGGGTGGAGGAAACACCATATATTTT

v_call: TRBV28
j_call: TRBJ1-1
clone_size: NA
d_call: NA
cdr3_aa: CASSTPGRTEAFF
cdr3_nt: TGTGCCAGCAGTACACCGGGACGAACTGAAGCTTTCTTT

v_call: TRBV6-6
j_call: TRBJ1-1
clone_size: NA
d_call: NA
cdr3_aa: CASSLTSPTRPTEAFF
cdr3_nt: TGTGCCAGCAGCTTAACTTCGCCGACAAGGCCCACTGAAGCTTTCTTT

v_call: TRBV7-8
j_call: TRBJ2-7
clone_size: NA
d_call: TRBD1
cdr3_aa: CASSLVLGQGLYEQYF
cdr3_nt: TGTGCCAGCAGCTTAGTTTTGGGACAGGGTTTATACGAGCAGTACTTC

v_call: TRBV9
j_call: TRBJ1-1
clone_size: few
d_call: NA
cdr3_aa: CASSMRGTNTEAFF
cdr3_nt: TGTGCCAGCAGCATGAGGGGAACGAACACTGAAGCTTTCTTT

v_call: TRBV30
j_call: TRBJ1-1
clone_size: NA
d_call: TRBD1
cdr3_aa: CAWSPRQGEAFF
cdr3_nt: TGTGCCTGGAGTCCTAGACAGGGTGAAGCTTTCTTT

v_call: TRBV6-5
j_call: TRBJ2-1
clone_size: once
d_call: NA
cdr3_aa: CASSYSGGSYNEQFF
cdr3_nt: TGTGCCAGCAGTTACTCCGGAGGCTCCTACAATGAGCAGTTCTTC

v_call: TRBV5-1
j_call: TRBJ2-3
clone_size: NA
d_call: NA
cdr3_aa: CASNQGPTSTDTQYF
cdr3_nt: TGCGCCAGCAACCAGGGGCCAACTAGCACAGATACGCAGTATTTT

v_call: TRBV30
j_call: TRBJ2-3
clone_size: NA
d_call: NA
cdr3_aa: CAWGRDQDTQYF
cdr3_nt: TGTGCCTGGGGCCGGGACCAAGATACGCAGTATTTT

v_call: TRBV19
j_call: TRBJ2-2
clone_size: NA
d_call: NA
cdr3_aa: CASSISRNTGELFF
cdr3_nt: TGTGCCAGTAGTATTAGCCGGAACACCGGGGAGCTGTTTTTT

v_call: TRBV18
j_call: TRBJ1-2
clone_size: NA
d_call: NA
cdr3_aa: CASSPRQGDYGYTF
cdr3_nt: TGTGCCAGCTCACCCCGGCAGGGAGACTATGGCTACACCTTC

v_call: TRBV27
j_call: TRBJ2-3
clone_size: NA
d_call: TRBD2
cdr3_aa: CASRSAGLRTDTQYF
cdr3_nt: TGTGCCAGCAGATCGGCGGGACTACGCACAGATACGCAGTATTTT

v_call: TRBV28
j_call: TRBJ2-1
clone_size: NA
d_call: TRBD2
cdr3_aa: CASSASASGSRNEQFF
cdr3_nt: TGTGCCAGCAGTGCCTCTGCTAGCGGGAGTCGCAATGAGCAGTTCTTC

v_call: TRBV7-8
j_call: TRBJ2-6
clone_size: NA
d_call: TRBD2
cdr3_aa: CASSLGGGSGANVLTF
cdr3_nt: TGTGCCAGCAGCTTAGGCGGGGGATCTGGGGCCAACGTCCTGACTTTC

v_call: TRBV28
j_call: TRBJ2-1
clone_size: NA
d_call: NA
cdr3_aa: CASSERSSYNEQFF
cdr3_nt: TGTGCCAGCAGTGAGCGGAGCTCCTACAATGAGCAGTTCTTC

v_call: TRBV27
j_call: TRBJ2-1
clone_size: NA
d_call: TRBD2
cdr3_aa: CASSFPVTSGRGVNEQFF
cdr3_nt: TGTGCCAGCAGTTTTCCGGTAACTAGCGGGAGGGGGGTCAATGAGCAGTTCTTC

v_call: TRBV11-2
j_call: TRBJ2-4
clone_size: NA
d_call: NA
cdr3_aa: CASSLRSKNIQYF
cdr3_nt: TGTGCCAGCAGCTTAAGGAGCAAAAACATTCAGTACTTC

v_call: TRBV6-5
j_call: TRBJ2-5
clone_size: once
d_call: NA
cdr3_aa: CAIQMGETQYF
cdr3_nt: TGTGCCATTCAGATGGGGGAGACCCAGTACTTC